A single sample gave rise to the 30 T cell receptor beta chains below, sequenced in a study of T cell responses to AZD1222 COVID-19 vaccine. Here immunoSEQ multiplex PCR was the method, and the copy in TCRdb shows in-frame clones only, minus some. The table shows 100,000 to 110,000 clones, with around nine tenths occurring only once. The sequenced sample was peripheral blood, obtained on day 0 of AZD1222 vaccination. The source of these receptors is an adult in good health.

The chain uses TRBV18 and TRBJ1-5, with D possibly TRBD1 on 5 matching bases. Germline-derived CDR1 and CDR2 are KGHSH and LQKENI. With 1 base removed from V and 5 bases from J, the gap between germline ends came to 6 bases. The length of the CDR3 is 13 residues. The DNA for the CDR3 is TGTGCCAGCTCACCACTCAGGGATCAGCCCCAGCATTTT. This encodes CASSPLRDQPQHF. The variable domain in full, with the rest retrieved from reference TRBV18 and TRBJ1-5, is NAGVMQNPRHLVRRRGQEARLRCSPMKGHSHVYWYRQLPEEGLKFMVYLQKENIIDESGMPKERFSAEFPKEGPSILRIQQVVRGDSAAYFCASSPLRDQPQHFGDGTRLSIL.

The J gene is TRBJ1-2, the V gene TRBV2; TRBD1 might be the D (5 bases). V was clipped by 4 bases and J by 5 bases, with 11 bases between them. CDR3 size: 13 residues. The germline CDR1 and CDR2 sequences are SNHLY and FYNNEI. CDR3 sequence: CASSAWGPYGYTF. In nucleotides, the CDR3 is TGTGCCAGCAGTGCGTGGGGACCATATGGCTACACCTTC. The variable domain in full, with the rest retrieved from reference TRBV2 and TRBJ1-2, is EPEVTQTPSHQVTQMGQEVILRCVPISNHLYFYWYRQILGQKVEFLVSFYNNEISEKSEIFDDQFSVERPDGSNFTLKIRSTKLEDSAMYFCASSAWGPYGYTFGSGTRLTVV.

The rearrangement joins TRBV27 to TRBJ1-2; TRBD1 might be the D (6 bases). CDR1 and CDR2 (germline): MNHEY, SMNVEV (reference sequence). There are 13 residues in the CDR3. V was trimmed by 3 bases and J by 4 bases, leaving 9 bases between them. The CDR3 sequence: CASSFTGSYGYTF. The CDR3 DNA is TGTGCCAGCAGTTTTACAGGGAGCTATGGCTACACCTTC.

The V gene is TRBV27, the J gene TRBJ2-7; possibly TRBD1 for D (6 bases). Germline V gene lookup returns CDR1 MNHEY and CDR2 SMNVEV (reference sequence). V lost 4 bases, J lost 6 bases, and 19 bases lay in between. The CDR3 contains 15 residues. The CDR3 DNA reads TGTGCCAGCAGTTCGCCGGGACATACGTGGGGCGAGCAGTACTTC. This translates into CASSSPGHTWGEQYF.

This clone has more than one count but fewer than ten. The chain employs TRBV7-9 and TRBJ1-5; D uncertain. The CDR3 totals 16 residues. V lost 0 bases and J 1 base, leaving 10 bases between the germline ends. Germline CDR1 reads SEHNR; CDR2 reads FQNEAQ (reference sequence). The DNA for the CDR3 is TGTGCCAGCAGCTTAGCGGGCCCGGACAGCAATCAGCCCCAGCATTTT. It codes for CASSLAGPDSNQPQHF.

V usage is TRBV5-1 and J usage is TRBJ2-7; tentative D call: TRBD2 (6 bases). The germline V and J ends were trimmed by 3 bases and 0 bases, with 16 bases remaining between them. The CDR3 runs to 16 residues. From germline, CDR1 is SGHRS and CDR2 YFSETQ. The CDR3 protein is CASSSLGTQSSYEQYF. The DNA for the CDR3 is TGCGCCAGCAGCTCCTTGGGGACTCAAAGCTCCTACGAGCAGTACTTC.

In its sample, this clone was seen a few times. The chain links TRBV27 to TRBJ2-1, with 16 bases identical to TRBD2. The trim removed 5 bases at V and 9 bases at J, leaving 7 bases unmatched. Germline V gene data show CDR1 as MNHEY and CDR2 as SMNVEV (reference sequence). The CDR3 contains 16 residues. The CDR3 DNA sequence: TGTGCCAGCAGTCAGGGACTAGCGGGAGGGCCGGGTGAGCAGTTCTTC. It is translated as CASSQGLAGGPGEQFF.

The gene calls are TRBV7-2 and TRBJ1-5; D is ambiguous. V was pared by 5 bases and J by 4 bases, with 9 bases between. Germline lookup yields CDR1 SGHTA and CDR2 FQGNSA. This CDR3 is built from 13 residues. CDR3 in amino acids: CASSRIGNQPQHF. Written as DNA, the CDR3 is TGTGCCAGCAGCCGAATAGGTAATCAGCCCCAGCATTTT.

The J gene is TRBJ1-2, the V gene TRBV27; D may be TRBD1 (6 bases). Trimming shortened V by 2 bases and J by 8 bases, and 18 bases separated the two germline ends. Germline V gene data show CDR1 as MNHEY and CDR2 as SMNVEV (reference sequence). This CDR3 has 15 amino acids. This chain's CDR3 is CASSLRGQWAGGYTF. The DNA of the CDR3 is TGTGCCAGCAGTTTACGTGGACAGTGGGCTGGGGGCTACACCTTC.

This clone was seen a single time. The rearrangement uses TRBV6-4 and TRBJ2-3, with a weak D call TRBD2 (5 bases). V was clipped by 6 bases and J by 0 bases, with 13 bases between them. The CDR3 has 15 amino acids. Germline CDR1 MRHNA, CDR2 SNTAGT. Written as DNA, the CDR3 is TGTGCCAGCAGGTTTAGCGTTTCTAGCACAGATACGCAGTATTTT. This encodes CASRFSVSSTDTQYF.

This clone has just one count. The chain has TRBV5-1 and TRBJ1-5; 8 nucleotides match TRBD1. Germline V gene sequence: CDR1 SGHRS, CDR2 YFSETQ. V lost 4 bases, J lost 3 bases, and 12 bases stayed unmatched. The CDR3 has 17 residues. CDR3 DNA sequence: TGCGCCAGCAGCCCAGGACAGGGAGACCTGTTCAATCAGCCCCAGCATTTT. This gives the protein CASSPGQGDLFNQPQHF.

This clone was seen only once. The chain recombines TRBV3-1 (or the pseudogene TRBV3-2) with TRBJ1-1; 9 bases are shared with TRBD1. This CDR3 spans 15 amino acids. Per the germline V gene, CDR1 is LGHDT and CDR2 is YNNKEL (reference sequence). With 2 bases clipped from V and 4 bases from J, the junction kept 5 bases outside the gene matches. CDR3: CASSQSQGASTEAFF. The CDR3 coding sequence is TGTGCCAGCAGCCAATCACAGGGGGCGTCCACTGAAGCTTTCTTT.

CDR3 sequence reads: CASSSGRELPTEAFF. CDR3 DNA sequence: TGCGCCAGCAGCTCGGGGAGGGAGCTTCCCACTGAAGCTTTCTTT. The V call is TRBV5-1, the J call TRBJ1-1; D remains unclear. This CDR3 contains 15 residues. V lost 3 bases and J 4 bases, leaving 16 bases between the germline ends. Germline CDR1 reads SGHRS; CDR2 reads YFSETQ.

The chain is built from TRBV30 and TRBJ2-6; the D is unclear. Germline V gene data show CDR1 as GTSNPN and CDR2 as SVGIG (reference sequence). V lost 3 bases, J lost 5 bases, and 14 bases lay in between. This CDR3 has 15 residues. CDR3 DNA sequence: TGTGCCTGGAGCCTACATGCTCTAAGGGCCAACGTCCTGACTTTC. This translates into CAWSLHALRANVLTF.

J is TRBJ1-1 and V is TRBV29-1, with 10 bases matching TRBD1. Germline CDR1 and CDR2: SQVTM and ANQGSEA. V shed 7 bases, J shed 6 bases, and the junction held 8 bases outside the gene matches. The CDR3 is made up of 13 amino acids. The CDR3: CSGGTGDLAEAFF. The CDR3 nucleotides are TGCAGCGGCGGGACAGGGGATTTGGCTGAAGCTTTCTTT.

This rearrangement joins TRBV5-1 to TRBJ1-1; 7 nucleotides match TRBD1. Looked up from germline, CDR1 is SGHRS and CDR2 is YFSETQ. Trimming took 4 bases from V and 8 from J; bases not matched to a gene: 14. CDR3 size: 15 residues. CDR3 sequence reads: CASSAPGGSRSEAFF. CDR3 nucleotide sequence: TGCGCCAGCAGCGCCCCAGGGGGGAGTAGGTCCGAAGCTTTCTTT.

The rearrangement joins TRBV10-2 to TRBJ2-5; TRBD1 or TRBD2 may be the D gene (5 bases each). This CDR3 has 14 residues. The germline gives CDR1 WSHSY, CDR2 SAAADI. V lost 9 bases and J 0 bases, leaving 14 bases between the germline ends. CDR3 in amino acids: CASLAGDDQETQYF. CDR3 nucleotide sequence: TGCGCCAGTCTCGCCGGGGACGACCAAGAGACCCAGTACTTC.

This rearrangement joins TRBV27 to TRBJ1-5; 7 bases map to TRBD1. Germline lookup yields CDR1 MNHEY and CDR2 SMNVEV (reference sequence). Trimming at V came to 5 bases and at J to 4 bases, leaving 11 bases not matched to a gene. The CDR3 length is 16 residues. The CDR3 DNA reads TGTGCCAGCAGTCCTCTTGGGACAGAGTCAAATCAGCCCCAGCATTTT. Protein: CASSPLGTESNQPQHF.

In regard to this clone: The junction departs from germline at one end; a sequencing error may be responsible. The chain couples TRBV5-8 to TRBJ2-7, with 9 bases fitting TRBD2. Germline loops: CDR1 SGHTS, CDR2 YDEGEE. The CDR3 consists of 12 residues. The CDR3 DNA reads TGTGCCAGCAGCCCCCTAGCGGGGAAAGGAGACTTC. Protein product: CASSPLAGKGDF.

CDR3 nucleotide sequence: TGTGCCAGCAGCCATGGGGGTGTGCGGAGAACCTTC. This translates into CASSHGGVRRTF. The V gene is TRBV3-1 (or the pseudogene TRBV3-2), the J gene TRBJ1-2, with D possibly matching TRBD1 (5 bases). The V gene's germline CDR1 is LGHDT and CDR2 YNNKEL (reference sequence). The CDR3 sequence is 12 residues long. Deletions cut 3 bases from V and 14 bases from J, with 16 bases between.

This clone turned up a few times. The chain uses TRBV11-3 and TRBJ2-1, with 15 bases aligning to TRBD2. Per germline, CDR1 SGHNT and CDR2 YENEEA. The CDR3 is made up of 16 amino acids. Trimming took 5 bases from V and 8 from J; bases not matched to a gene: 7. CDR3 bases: TGTGCCAGCAGCCTTACCGGACTAGCGGGGGGGGATGAGCAGTTCTTC. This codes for CASSLTGLAGGDEQFF.

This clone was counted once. The CDR3 sequence: CASSYKQGPPLDEQYF. The CDR3, as DNA: TGCGCCAGCAGCTATAAGCAGGGGCCCCCTCTGGATGAGCAGTACTTC. This rearrangement joins TRBV5-1 to TRBJ2-7; possible D gene TRBD1, 6 bases. V was shortened by 3 bases and J by 7 bases, with 23 bases between the two germline ends. Germline CDR1 and CDR2: SGHRS and YFSETQ. This CDR3 is 16 amino acids long.

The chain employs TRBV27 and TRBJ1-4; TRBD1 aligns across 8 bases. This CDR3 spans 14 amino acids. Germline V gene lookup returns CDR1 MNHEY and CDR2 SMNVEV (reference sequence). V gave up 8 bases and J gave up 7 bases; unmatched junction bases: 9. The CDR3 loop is CASAPGQVREKLFF. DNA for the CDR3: TGTGCCAGCGCACCGGGACAGGTCCGTGAAAAACTGTTTTTT.

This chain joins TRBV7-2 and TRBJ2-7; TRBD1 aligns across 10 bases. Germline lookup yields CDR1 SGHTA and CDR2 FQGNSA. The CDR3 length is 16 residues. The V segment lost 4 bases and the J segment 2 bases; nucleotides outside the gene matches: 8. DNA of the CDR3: TGTGCCAGCAGCTATACAACCGGGACAGGGGCCTACGAGCAGTACTTC. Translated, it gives CASSYTTGTGAYEQYF.

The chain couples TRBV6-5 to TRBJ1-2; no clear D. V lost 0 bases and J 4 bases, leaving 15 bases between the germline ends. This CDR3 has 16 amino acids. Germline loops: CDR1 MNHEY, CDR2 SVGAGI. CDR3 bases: TGTGCCAGCAGTTACTCGATCGCACTCAGCGGCTATGGCTACACCTTC. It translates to CASSYSIALSGYGYTF.

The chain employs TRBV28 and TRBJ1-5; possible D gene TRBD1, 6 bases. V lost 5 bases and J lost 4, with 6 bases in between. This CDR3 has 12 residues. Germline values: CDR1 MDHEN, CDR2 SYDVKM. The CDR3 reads CASSTGNQPQHF. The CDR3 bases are TGTGCCAGCAGTACAGGGAATCAGCCCCAGCATTTT.

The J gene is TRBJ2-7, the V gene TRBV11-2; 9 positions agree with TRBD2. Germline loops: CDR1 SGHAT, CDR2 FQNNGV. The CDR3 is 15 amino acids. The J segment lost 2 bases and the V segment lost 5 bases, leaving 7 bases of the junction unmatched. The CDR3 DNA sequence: TGTGCCAGCAGCCCATTTAGCGGGAGTACCTACGAGCAGTACTTC. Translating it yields CASSPFSGSTYEQYF. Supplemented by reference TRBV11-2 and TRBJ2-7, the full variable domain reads EAGVAQSPRYKIIEKRQSVAFWCNPISGHATLYWYQQILGQGPKLLIQFQNNGVVDDSQLPKDRFSAERLKGVDSTLKIQPAKLEDSAVYLCASSPFSGSTYEQYFGPGTRLTVT.

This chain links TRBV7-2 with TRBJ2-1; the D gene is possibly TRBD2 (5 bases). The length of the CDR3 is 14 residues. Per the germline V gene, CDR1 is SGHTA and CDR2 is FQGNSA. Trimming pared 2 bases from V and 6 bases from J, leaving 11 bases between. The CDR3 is CASSLRTAGNEQFF. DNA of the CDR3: TGTGCCAGCAGCTTAAGGACGGCGGGCAATGAGCAGTTCTTC.

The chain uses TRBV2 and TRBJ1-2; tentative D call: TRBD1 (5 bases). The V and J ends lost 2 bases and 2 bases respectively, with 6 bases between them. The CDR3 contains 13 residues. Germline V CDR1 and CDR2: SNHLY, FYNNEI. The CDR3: CASSEWGNYGYTF. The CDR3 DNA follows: TGTGCCAGCAGTGAATGGGGGAACTATGGCTACACCTTC.

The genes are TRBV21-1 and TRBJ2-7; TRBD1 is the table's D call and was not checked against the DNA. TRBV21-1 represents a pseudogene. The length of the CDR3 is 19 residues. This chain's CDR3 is CASSKGGGTGPTDLYEQYF. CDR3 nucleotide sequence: TGTGCCAGCAGCAAAGGGGGTGGGACAGGGCCCACAGACCTCTACGAGCAGTACTTC.